The 5 T cell receptor beta chains below all came from one sample that was sequenced in a study of PD-L1 blockade in urothelial cancer. Assay used: immunoSEQ multiplex PCR; TCRdb lists only in-frame clones, some missing. The data contain around 100,000 clones, 87% of them singletons. Described time point: pretreatment peripheral blood. Sample: PBMCs, taken around atezolizumab (anti-PD-L1) treatment. The receptors were gathered from a man in his sixties with urothelial cancer.

The chain couples TRBV5-1 to TRBJ2-4; D might be TRBD2 (7 bases). This CDR3 region has 17 residues. Germline lookup yields CDR1 SGHRS and CDR2 YFSETQ. The ends were cut back, 0 bases at V and 3 bases at J, with 16 bases in the middle. CDR3 sequence: CASSLEVSGEGKNIQYF. CDR3 nucleotides: TGCGCCAGCAGCTTGGAAGTCTCAGGGGAGGGCAAAAACATTCAGTACTTC.

The CDR3 DNA is TGTGCCACCAGCAGAGATCAGGCCCTTAGTCAGCCCCAGCATTTT. Its protein product is CATSRDQALSQPQHF. The chain joins TRBV15 to TRBJ1-5; no firm D call. The CDR3 loop spans 15 amino acids. Germline assignment: CDR1 LNHNV and CDR2 YYDKDF (reference sequence). Trimming shortened V by 0 bases and J by 6 bases, and 12 bases separated the two germline ends. Full variable domain (missing parts from reference TRBV15 and TRBJ1-5): DAMVIQNPRYQVTQFGKPVTLSCSQTLNHNVMYWYQQKSSQAPKLLFHYYDKDFNNEADTPDNFQSRRPNTSFCFLDIRSPGLGDTAMYLCATSRDQALSQPQHFGDGTRLSIL.

This chain links TRBV2 with TRBJ1-1; a weak D match, TRBD1 (6 bases). This CDR3 comprises 13 residues. Germline V CDR1 and CDR2: SNHLY, FYNNEI. Trimming removed 9 bases at V and 0 bases at J, with 11 bases between. The CDR3: CARGGALNTEAFF. CDR3 DNA sequence: TGTGCCAGAGGGGGGGCGCTGAACACTGAAGCTTTCTTT.

The chain joins TRBV9 to TRBJ2-6; D not resolved. This CDR3 has 15 amino acids. Trimming removed 0 bases at V and 3 bases at J, with 7 bases between. Germline lookup yields CDR1 SGDLS and CDR2 YYNGEE. CDR3 sequence reads: CASSVDVVGANVLTF. The CDR3 DNA follows: TGTGCCAGCAGCGTAGATGTAGTTGGGGCCAACGTCCTGACTTTC.

In this sample, this clone turned up a few times. The chain links TRBV10-3 to TRBJ1-1; 8 nucleotides line up with TRBD1. Germline V lookup: CDR1 ENHRY, CDR2 SYGVKD. There are 16 residues in the CDR3. Trimming took 4 bases from V and 0 from J; bases not matched to a gene: 7. The CDR3 is CAISGTRTGMNTEAFF. Here the CDR3 DNA reads TGTGCCATCAGTGGGACCCGGACAGGGATGAACACTGAAGCTTTCTTT.